This T cell receptor (beta chain) is from a study of Graves' ophthalmopathy and Graves' hyperthyroidism. For repertoire sequencing, the TCR beta CDR3 regions were amplified from RNA transcripts. The workflow started with a first-round RT-PCR run with HTBI primers and then moved on to a second-round multiplex PCR. TCRdb analysed the multiplex PCR reads with MiXCR anew, one entry per CDR3 protein. The sample includes about 240,000 distinct CDR3 sequences, around 45% of them seen just once. This clonotype was observed once. The sequencing input was peripheral blood. This receptor was taken from an adult man with Graves' ophthalmopathy.

This CDR3 reads CASSVGRGLNTEAFF. In DNA, the CDR3 is TGTGCCAGCAGCGTAGGTAGGGGCTTAAACACTGAAGCTTTCTTT. The chain has TRBV9 and TRBJ1-1; tentative D call: TRBD1 (5 bases). V lost 0 bases and J lost 2, with 11 bases in between. The length of the CDR3 is 15 residues. CDR1 is SGDLS, CDR2 YYNGEE, per germline.